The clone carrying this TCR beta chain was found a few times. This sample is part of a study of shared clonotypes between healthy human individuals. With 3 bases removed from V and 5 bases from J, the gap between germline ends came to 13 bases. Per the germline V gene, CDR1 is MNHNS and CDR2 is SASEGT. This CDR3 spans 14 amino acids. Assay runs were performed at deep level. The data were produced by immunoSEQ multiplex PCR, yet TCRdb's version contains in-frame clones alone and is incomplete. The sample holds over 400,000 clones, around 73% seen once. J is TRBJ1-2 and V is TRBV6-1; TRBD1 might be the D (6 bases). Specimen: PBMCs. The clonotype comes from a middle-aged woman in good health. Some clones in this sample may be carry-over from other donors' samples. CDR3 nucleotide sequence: TGTGCCAGCAGTGAGGGGGGGGACAAGTATGGCTACACCTTC. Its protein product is CASSEGGDKYGYTF.